The T cell receptor beta chain described here comes from a study of Tregs in tolerant kidney transplant recipients. With regard to this clone: What it binds is unknown. The read finishes 3 residues shy of the CDR3 end, and the germline J gene is used to complete it.

The length of the CDR3 is 14 residues. V was pared by 5 bases and J by 2 bases, with 11 bases between. The V gene's germline CDR1 is KGHSH and CDR2 LQKENI. Repertoires were generated with immunoSEQ multiplex PCR, while TCRdb's copy carries only in-frame clones and drops some. The sample includes tens of thousands of clones. General study results and limits: The small number of patients limits these findings pending further validation. The most relevant donor-specific Treg TCRbeta repertoire apparently came from expansion with activated donor B cells.

Unstimulated regulatory T cells (CD4+CD25+CD127-), CD4+CD25- non-regulatory cells, CD4 and CD8 cells were FACS-sorted from thawed PBMCs. The V call is TRBV18, the J call TRBJ2-3; no firm D call. This clonotype was obtained from a human donor who received a combined kidney and bone marrow transplant. Sequenced material: CD4+ T cells from blood, taken before the transplant. The DNA read from the CDR3 is TGTGCCAGCTCAGTTTCTCCTTTCACAGATACG. Amino acids: CASSVSPFTDT. The full CDR3 is CASSVSPFTDTQYF. Supplemented by reference TRBV18 and TRBJ2-3, the full variable domain reads NAGVMQNPRHLVRRRGQEARLRCSPMKGHSHVYWYRQLPEEGLKFMVYLQKENIIDESGMPKERFSAEFPKEGPSILRIQQVVRGDSAAYFCASSVSPFTDTQYFGPGTRLTVL.